The entry that follows covers one T cell receptor (beta chain) sequence. Its antigen is not identified. This sample is drawn from a study of prognosis after radiotherapy for stage I lung cancer. Whole-study context: It was between April 2018 and 2019 that stage I non-small cell lung cancer patients were enrolled. General study points: After stereotactic body radiation therapy, patients with later distant metastases showed lower Shannon entropy.

Germline V gene sequence: CDR1 SQVTM, CDR2 ANQGSEA. The V end lost 6 bases, the J end lost 0 bases, and 17 bases lay between the germline ends. The CDR3 covers 15 residues. Multiplex PCR in two rounds served to amplify TCR beta CDR3 from genomic DNA. Primers (each specific to one TRBV or TRBJ gene) were used in first-round PCR. TCRdb processed the multiplex PCR reads anew with MiXCR; each CDR3 protein has one entry. The table includes about 35,000 distinct CDR3 sequences, approximately 32% detected once. Two time points each involved a draw of 5.5 to 7.5 milliliters of peripheral blood. The chain recombines TRBV29-1 with TRBJ1-1; perhaps TRBD1 as D (5 bases). The sequencing used PBMCs, collected before or after stereotactic body radiation therapy (not recorded which). The sequence was obtained from a donor over 45 with non-small cell lung cancer. The CDR3, as DNA: TGCAGCGTCGAGGGCGGGGACGGGATGAACACTGAAGCTTTCTTT. It yields the protein CSVEGGDGMNTEAFF.